The 27 T cell receptor beta chains presented below share a single source sample, sequenced in a study of PD-1 blockade in classical Hodgkin lymphoma. All trial patients relapsed after autologous stem cell transplantation. Some clones are missing from TCRdb's copy, which holds only in-frame ones; the method was immunoSEQ multiplex PCR. The table has around 100,000 clones, around 89% seen once. This sample comprised peripheral blood mononuclear cells (PBMCs), obtained before the second cycle of nivolumab. The receptors were gathered from a human donor with classical Hodgkin lymphoma.

The chain employs TRBV13 and TRBJ2-1; 12 bases align to TRBD2. The germline V gene has CDR1 PRHDT and CDR2 FYEKMQ (reference sequence). Trimming took 2 bases from V and 0 from J; bases not matched to a gene: 11. The CDR3 sequence is 20 residues long. DNA for the CDR3: TGTGCCAGCAGCTTAATAGGGGGGACTAGCGGGTTCCGCTCCTACAATGAGCAGTTCTTC. This translates into CASSLIGGTSGFRSYNEQFF.

The CDR3 loop is CASSIDRQTEAFF. CDR3 DNA: TGTGCCAGTAGTATAGATCGACAGACTGAAGCTTTCTTT. V usage is TRBV19 and J usage is TRBJ1-1, with TRBD1 as a possible D gene (5 bases). The CDR3 loop spans 13 amino acids. Germline V CDR1 and CDR2: LNHDA, SQIVND (reference sequence). The germline V and J ends were trimmed by 0 bases and 5 bases, with 7 bases remaining between them.

The chain carries TRBV5-4 and TRBJ2-3; the D is unclear. Germline V gene data show CDR1 as SGHNT and CDR2 as YYREEE (reference sequence). The V end lost 0 bases, the J end lost 6 bases, and 8 bases lay between the germline ends. This CDR3 has 13 residues. CDR3 protein: CASSLALVDTQYF. CDR3 DNA sequence: TGTGCCAGCAGCTTGGCGTTGGTGGATACGCAGTATTTT.

The J gene is TRBJ2-7, the V gene TRBV9; D is unresolved. CDR1 SGDLS and CDR2 YYNGEE come from the germline V gene. The CDR3 length is 15 residues. Trimming shortened V by 0 bases and J by 4 bases, and 14 bases separated the two germline ends. The CDR3 loop reads CASSVAPGPGYEQYF. Here the CDR3 DNA reads TGTGCCAGCAGCGTAGCTCCCGGACCCGGGTACGAGCAGTACTTC.

The chain couples TRBV29-1 to TRBJ2-7; no reliable D call. Germline CDR1 and CDR2: SQVTM and ANQGSEA. The CDR3 contains 11 residues. V gave up 5 bases and J gave up 6 bases, with 11 bases separating them. The CDR3, as DNA: TGCAGCGTTCTAACAGATGTCGAGCAGTACTTC. As protein: CSVLTDVEQYF.

This chain joins TRBV9 and TRBJ2-5; D not certain. The CDR3 contains 17 residues. With 4 bases removed from V and 0 bases from J, the gap between germline ends came to 19 bases. Germline lookup yields CDR1 SGDLS and CDR2 YYNGEE. The CDR3: CASSPPEAGLYQETQYF. DNA for the CDR3: TGTGCCAGCAGCCCCCCCGAGGCAGGCCTGTACCAAGAGACCCAGTACTTC.

CDR3 in amino acids: CASSVFTGANTEAFF. The CDR3 bases are TGTGCCAGCAGCGTATTTACAGGGGCGAACACTGAAGCTTTCTTT. V is TRBV9 and J is TRBJ1-1; TRBD1 matches 7 bases. V lost 1 base to trimming and J lost 1 base; unmatched junction nucleotides: 4. Germline assignment: CDR1 SGDLS and CDR2 YYNGEE. This CDR3 has 15 residues.

J is TRBJ2-3 and V is TRBV4-3; TRBD2 agrees at 14 bases. The CDR3 extends over 16 amino acids. Losses at the gene ends were 8 bases for V and 5 bases for J; bases not matched to a gene: 9. Looked up from germline, CDR1 is LGHNA and CDR2 is YSLEER. The CDR3: CASSRLAGGLGDTQYF. In DNA form, the CDR3 reads TGCGCCAGCTCAAGACTAGCGGGGGGGCTTGGAGATACGCAGTATTTT.

The chain uses TRBV29-1 and TRBJ1-2, with D possibly TRBD1 on 5 matching bases. CDR1 and CDR2 from the germline V gene are SQVTM and ANQGSEA. With 6 bases removed from V and 6 bases from J, the gap between germline ends came to 8 bases. CDR3 length: 10 residues. CDR3: CSVGGNGYTF. The CDR3 bases are TGCAGCGTGGGGGGAAATGGCTACACCTTC.

This sequence joins TRBV11-3 and TRBJ2-7; D is possibly TRBD1 or TRBD2 (6 bases each). V lost 1 base, J lost 5 bases, and 15 bases lay in between. This CDR3 has 15 residues. The V gene's germline CDR1 is SGHNT and CDR2 YENEEA. The CDR3 protein is CASSLARGGLDEQYF. The CDR3 DNA follows: TGTGCCAGCAGCTTAGCCCGTGGGGGGCTCGACGAGCAGTACTTC.

This chain joins TRBV7-7 and TRBJ1-4; tentatively, D is TRBD1 (5 bases). This CDR3 is 13 amino acids long. V lost 5 bases to trimming and J lost 8 bases, with 12 bases between them. Germline CDR1 is SSHAT and CDR2 is FNYEAQ (reference sequence). CDR3 sequence: CASSEHWGEKLFF. In DNA form, the CDR3 reads TGTGCCAGCAGCGAACATTGGGGGGAAAAACTGTTTTTT.

The chain employs TRBV10-3 and TRBJ1-5; D may be TRBD1 (6 bases). The CDR3 extends over 16 amino acids. Trimming removed 4 bases at V and 4 bases at J, with 17 bases between. Germline lookup yields CDR1 ENHRY and CDR2 SYGVKD. Here the CDR3 reads CAISAGPAGDNQPQHF. The CDR3 nucleotides read TGTGCCATCAGTGCTGGCCCGGCAGGGGATAATCAGCCCCAGCATTTT.

The rearrangement joins TRBV19 to TRBJ2-3; D is perhaps TRBD1 (6 bases). The length of the CDR3 is 14 residues. From germline, CDR1 is LNHDA and CDR2 SQIVND (reference sequence). Trimming pared 6 bases from V and 2 bases from J, leaving 12 bases between. The CDR3: CASRPQGSTDTQYF. CDR3 bases: TGTGCCAGTAGGCCACAGGGATCCACAGATACGCAGTATTTT. Full variable domain (missing parts from reference TRBV19 and TRBJ2-3): DGGITQSPKYLFRKEGQNVTLSCEQNLNHDAMYWYRQDPGQGLRLIYYSQIVNDFQKGDIAEGYSVSREKKESFPLTVTSAQKNPTAFYLCASRPQGSTDTQYFGPGTRLTVL.

This clone appeared once. The J gene is TRBJ2-7, the V gene TRBV5-6; 8 nucleotides match TRBD1. V was pared by 3 bases and J by 1 base, with 0 bases of the junction left unmatched. The CDR3 totals 13 residues. The V gene's germline CDR1 is SGHDT and CDR2 YYEEEE. CDR3 loop: CASSWDRSYEQYF. The CDR3 DNA sequence: TGTGCCAGCAGCTGGGACAGGTCCTACGAGCAGTACTTC.

This chain links TRBV5-1 with TRBJ2-7; D is possibly TRBD1 or TRBD2 (5 bases each). V gave up 1 base and J gave up 0 bases, with 11 bases separating them. Per the germline V gene, CDR1 is SGHRS and CDR2 is YFSETQ. The CDR3 is 15 residues long. The CDR3 region has the DNA TGCGCCAGCAGCTTGAGGGACGGAAGCTCCTACGAGCAGTACTTC. Translated: CASSLRDGSSYEQYF. Full variable domain (missing parts from reference TRBV5-1 and TRBJ2-7): KAGVTQTPRYLIKTRGQQVTLSCSPISGHRSVSWYQQTPGQGLQFLFEYFSETQRNKGNFPGRFSGRQFSNSRSEMNVSTLELGDSALYLCASSLRDGSSYEQYFGPGTRLTVT.

The gene calls are TRBV7-3 and TRBJ2-1, with D perhaps matching TRBD1 (5 bases). Germline V gene lookup returns CDR1 SGHTA and CDR2 FQGTGA. V was clipped by 2 bases and J by 6 bases, with 8 bases between them. This CDR3 is 13 amino acids long. The CDR3 nucleotides are TGTGCCAGCAGCTTAGGGGCAGCCAATGAGCAGTTCTTC. It encodes CASSLGAANEQFF.

This chain joins TRBV11-2 and TRBJ2-7, with D possibly being TRBD2 (6 bases). V lost 1 base and J 5 bases, leaving 12 bases between the germline ends. This CDR3 region has 14 residues. CDR1 SGHAT and CDR2 FQNNGV come from the germline V gene. The CDR3 region is CASSLVGGANEQYF. The CDR3, as DNA: TGTGCCAGCAGCTTAGTCGGGGGTGCGAACGAGCAGTACTTC. Looking up the rest from reference TRBV11-2 and TRBJ2-7 gives the full variable domain: EAGVAQSPRYKIIEKRQSVAFWCNPISGHATLYWYQQILGQGPKLLIQFQNNGVVDDSQLPKDRFSAERLKGVDSTLKIQPAKLEDSAVYLCASSLVGGANEQYFGPGTRLTVT.

The chain links TRBV18 to TRBJ1-2; no firm D call. The CDR3 loop spans 13 amino acids. CDR1 is KGHSH and CDR2 is LQKENI in the germline V gene. The V end was cut by 2 bases, the J end by 5 bases, with 9 bases between. This chain's CDR3 is CASSPTTGYGYTF. CDR3 nucleotide sequence: TGTGCCAGCTCACCAACGACGGGATATGGCTACACCTTC.

V usage is TRBV4-2 and J usage is TRBJ1-2; D is uncertain. The CDR3 sequence is 11 residues long. Trimming left V 5 bases short and J 8 bases short, with 9 bases between. The V gene's germline CDR1 is LGHNA and CDR2 YNFKEQ. CDR3 sequence: CASSWAGGYTF. The CDR3 DNA reads TGTGCCAGCAGCTGGGCGGGAGGCTACACCTTC.

This chain uses TRBV13 with TRBJ1-1; the D is unclear. Germline V gene sequence: CDR1 PRHDT, CDR2 FYEKMQ (reference sequence). The CDR3 is 14 residues long. Trimming pared 0 bases from V and 0 bases from J, leaving 5 bases between. CDR3 loop: CASSLGGMNTEAFF. The CDR3 nucleotides are TGTGCCAGCAGCTTAGGGGGAATGAACACTGAAGCTTTCTTT.

The rearrangement uses TRBV5-5 and TRBJ1-2, with a tentative D call TRBD1 (6 bases). Germline lookup yields CDR1 SGHKS and CDR2 YYEKEE (reference sequence). This CDR3 is 17 amino acids long. V was shortened by 0 bases and J by 4 bases, with 19 bases between the two germline ends. The CDR3 loop is CASSLDDNRVRRYGYTF. In nucleotides, the CDR3 is TGTGCCAGCAGCTTGGACGATAACAGGGTACGTCGCTATGGCTACACCTTC.

This clone was seen only once. The rearrangement uses TRBV5-1 and TRBJ1-2; unclear D gene. The germline V and J ends were trimmed by 4 bases and 1 base, with 17 bases remaining between them. The CDR3 totals 16 residues. CDR1 SGHRS and CDR2 YFSETQ come from the germline V gene. CDR3 region: CASSPGSNSNNYGYTF. As DNA, the CDR3 is TGCGCCAGCAGCCCCGGGTCTAACTCCAATAACTATGGCTACACCTTC.

V and J are TRBV6-6 and TRBJ1-2; the match to TRBD1 covers 7 bases. Per germline, CDR1 MNHNY and CDR2 SVGAGI (reference sequence). There are 16 residues in the CDR3. The V gene end was trimmed by 5 bases and the J gene end by 3 bases; junction bases not matched to a gene: 12. CDR3 residues: CASSGLTGEVHYGYTF. In nucleotides, the CDR3 is TGTGCCAGCAGTGGACTTACAGGGGAGGTTCACTATGGCTACACCTTC.

The chain couples TRBV6-1 to TRBJ2-6, with unresolved D. This CDR3 spans 16 amino acids. Germline V gives CDR1 MNHNS, CDR2 SASEGT. V was cut by 2 bases and J by 0 bases, with 8 bases left in between. CDR3 protein: CASSEQGYSGANVLTF. CDR3 DNA: TGTGCCAGCAGTGAACAAGGGTACTCTGGGGCCAACGTCCTGACTTTC.

The chain recombines TRBV11-2 with TRBJ2-2; 7 nucleotides agree with TRBD1. This CDR3 spans 15 amino acids. Per germline, CDR1 SGHAT and CDR2 FQNNGV. After removal of 6 bases from V and 1 base from J, the junction contained 5 bases not matched to a gene. CDR3 sequence (DNA): TGTGCCAGCAGTCGTCGACAGGGGAACACCGGGGAGCTGTTTTTT. It encodes CASSRRQGNTGELFF.

The J gene is TRBJ2-7, the V gene TRBV5-4; 10 bases match TRBD1. J was trimmed by 5 bases and V by 4 bases; bases with no gene match: 6. The CDR3 has 14 amino acids. The germline V gene has CDR1 SGHNT and CDR2 YYREEE (reference sequence). CDR3: CASSPGQGEDEQYF. CDR3 sequence (DNA): TGTGCCAGCAGCCCCGGACAGGGGGAGGACGAGCAGTACTTC.

The chain is built from TRBV5-1 and TRBJ2-5; tentatively, D is TRBD2 (6 bases). Germline lookup yields CDR1 SGHRS and CDR2 YFSETQ. The CDR3 length is 16 residues. Deletions cut 0 bases from V and 1 base from J, with 13 bases between. The CDR3 loop reads CASSLAPSTSQETQYF. Here the CDR3 DNA reads TGCGCCAGCAGCTTGGCCCCTTCGACTAGCCAAGAGACCCAGTACTTC.